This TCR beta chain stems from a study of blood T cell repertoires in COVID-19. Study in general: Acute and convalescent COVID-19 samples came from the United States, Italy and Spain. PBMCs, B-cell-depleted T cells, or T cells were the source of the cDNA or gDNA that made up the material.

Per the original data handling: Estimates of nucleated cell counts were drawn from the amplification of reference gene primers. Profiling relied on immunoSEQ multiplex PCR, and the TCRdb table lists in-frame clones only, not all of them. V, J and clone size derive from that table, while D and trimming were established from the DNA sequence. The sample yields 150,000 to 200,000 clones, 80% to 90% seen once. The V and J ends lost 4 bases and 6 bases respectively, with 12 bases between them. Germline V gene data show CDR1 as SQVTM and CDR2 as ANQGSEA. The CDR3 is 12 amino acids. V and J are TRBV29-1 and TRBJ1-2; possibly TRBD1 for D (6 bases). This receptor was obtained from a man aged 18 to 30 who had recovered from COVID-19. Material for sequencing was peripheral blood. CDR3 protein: CSVGGGADGYTF. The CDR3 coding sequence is TGCAGCGTTGGCGGGGGGGCGGATGGCTACACCTTC.